This passage covers 4 T cell receptor beta chains from one sample sequenced in a study of cytomegalovirus exposure and HLA in healthy donors (dated 2017 in TCRdb). Receptor amplification or capture employed the immunoSEQ multiplex PCR assay. The multiplex PCR relied on a mix of 60 forward primers for TCR Vbeta segments and 13 reverse primers for TCR Jbeta segments. Here the immuneACCESS table is served through TCRdb, limited to in-frame sequences with V and J called. Missing clones are a known gap in these copies; in checked studies unresolved V genes cover under half, and the rest lacks a known reason. The sample yields around 99,000 clones; approximately 80% were counted once. 3.4% of the sample lies in the top ten. Sequenced: PBMCs. Every receptor here comes from a man in his forties or fifties in good health and CMV-seronegative.

V gene TRBV30 combines with J gene TRBJ1-5; perhaps TRBD1 as D (6 bases). The CDR3 consists of 13 residues. Trimming stripped 2 bases from V and 2 bases from J, with 7 bases between. Germline V CDR1 and CDR2: GTSNPN, SVGIG (reference sequence). The CDR3 loop reads CAWSKGGNQPQHF. The CDR3 region has the DNA TGTGCCTGGAGTAAGGGGGGCAATCAGCCCCAGCATTTT.

The rearrangement uses TRBV7-9 and TRBJ1-1; 8 bases map to TRBD1. The J segment lost 0 bases and the V segment lost 11 bases, leaving 11 bases of the junction unmatched. The germline V gene has CDR1 SEHNR and CDR2 FQNEAQ (reference sequence). CDR3 length: 15 amino acids. The CDR3 is CAVGRQGSLNTEAFF. CDR3 coding DNA: TGTGCCGTCGGGCGACAGGGGAGTCTGAACACTGAAGCTTTCTTT.

The chain links TRBV19 to TRBJ1-5; TRBD1 agrees at 11 bases. Losses at the gene ends were 4 bases for V and 7 bases for J; bases not matched to a gene: 9. Germline CDR1 LNHDA, CDR2 SQIVND (reference sequence). The CDR3 covers 16 residues. The CDR3 loop is CASSNSDRGHGQPQHF. For the CDR3, the DNA is TGTGCCAGTAGTAACTCGGACAGGGGGCACGGACAGCCCCAGCATTTT.

The CDR3 DNA is TGTGCCAGCAGTTCCTTAGCGGGAGGGCCTACAGATACGCAGTATTTT. Translation: CASSSLAGGPTDTQYF. This chain joins TRBV2 and TRBJ2-3; 11 nucleotides align to TRBD2. The CDR3 spans 16 residues. The germline gives CDR1 SNHLY, CDR2 FYNNEI. V lost 5 bases to trimming and J lost 3 bases; unmatched junction nucleotides: 7.